The next 27 T cell receptor beta chains were all read from a single sample in a study of neurological immune-mediated disorders. One entry per CDR3 protein, called by TCRdb with MiXCR from the 5' RACE reads. The sample includes some 24,000 distinct CDR3 sequences, 6.5% to 8.5% seen only once; the top ten take around 4.8%. Sequenced material: PBMCs. These receptors all stem from a woman between 40 and 50 years old in good health.

This clonotype occurred once. The genes are TRBV7-2 and TRBJ1-1, with D possibly matching TRBD1 (6 bases). There are 13 residues in the CDR3. The germline CDR1 and CDR2 sequences are SGHTA and FQGNSA. V lost 3 bases, J lost 3 bases, and 8 bases lay in between. In DNA form, the CDR3 reads TGTGCCAGCAGCTTGAGGGGGTACACTGAAGCTTTCTTT. It codes for CASSLRGYTEAFF.

This clonotype appeared many times. The chain employs TRBV20-1 and TRBJ2-5; the match to TRBD1 covers 11 bases. This CDR3 has 15 amino acids. V lost 5 bases, J lost 2 bases, and 7 bases stayed unmatched. Germline V CDR1 and CDR2: DFQATT, SNEGSKA (reference sequence). CDR3 bases: TGCAGTGCTCTTACCGGGACAGGGGGGCAAGAGACCCAGTACTTC. Translated: CSALTGTGGQETQYF.

This clonotype was counted at least ten times. The chain combines TRBV5-1 with TRBJ2-1, with a weak D call TRBD1 (6 bases). CDR1 SGHRS and CDR2 YFSETQ come from the germline V gene. The CDR3 totals 15 residues. The V end was cut by 3 bases, the J end by 6 bases, with 16 bases between. CDR3 nucleotide sequence: TGCGCCAGCAGCTCGAACAGGGCTACTAGCAATGAGCAGTTCTTC. This encodes CASSSNRATSNEQFF.

Judged by abundance, this clonotype is medium-sized. The V and J genes are TRBV6-5 and TRBJ1-5; no firm D call. This CDR3 has 15 amino acids. Germline V gene lookup returns CDR1 MNHEY and CDR2 SVGAGI. V dropped 6 bases and J dropped 4 bases, with 16 bases sitting between them. In DNA form, the CDR3 reads TGTGCCAGCAGCGGATTGGTGGCAGAAAATCAGCCCCAGCATTTT. Translation: CASSGLVAENQPQHF.

This clonotype has a count of ten or more. The gene calls are TRBV25-1 and TRBJ1-2, with TRBD1 as a possible D gene (5 bases). The V end lost 3 bases, the J end lost 6 bases, and 8 bases lay between the germline ends. In germline, CDR1 is MGHDK, CDR2 SYGVNS. The CDR3 spans 12 residues. The CDR3 here is CASSERDDGYTF. The DNA for the CDR3 is TGTGCCAGCAGTGAGAGGGACGATGGCTACACCTTC.

This clonotype was recorded many times. This sequence joins TRBV7-9 and TRBJ2-7, with 8 bases fitting TRBD2. Trimming removed 5 bases from V and 9 bases from J; junction bases left unmatched: 15. This CDR3 comprises 15 residues. From germline, CDR1 is SEHNR and CDR2 FQNEAQ (reference sequence). Written as DNA, the CDR3 is TGTGCCAGCAGCCCCCCAGCGGGAGTGGCCCTTCGGCAGTACTTC. Translating it yields CASSPPAGVALRQYF.

This clonotype occurred many times. The chain couples TRBV6-2 or TRBV6-3 to TRBJ2-5; perhaps TRBD2 as D (6 bases). CDR1 is MNHEY and CDR2 is SVGEGT in the germline V gene. The CDR3 runs to 15 residues. Trimming took off 6 bases at V and 4 bases at J, with 18 bases between the two ends. CDR3 region: CASRPYGEASETQYF. CDR3 DNA: TGTGCCAGCAGACCCTACGGGGAGGCCTCAGAGACCCAGTACTTC.

This clonotype was observed many times. This chain joins TRBV12-3 or TRBV12-4 and TRBJ1-5; D is unresolved. The CDR3 spans 13 residues. Trimming left V 2 bases short and J 4 bases short, with 6 bases between. Here the CDR3 DNA reads TGTGCCAGCAGTTTATGGTTGAATCAGCCCCAGCATTTT. Amino acid sequence: CASSLWLNQPQHF.

This clonotype was recorded at least ten times. This chain joins TRBV5-5 and TRBJ2-7; TRBD2 agrees at 8 bases. The CDR3 spans 12 residues. Germline V gene sequence: CDR1 SGHKS, CDR2 YYEKEE (reference sequence). The trim removed 4 bases at V and 6 bases at J, leaving 3 bases unmatched. As DNA, the CDR3 is TGTGCCAGCAGCCTAACTAGCGGCGAGCAGTACTTC. It yields the protein CASSLTSGEQYF. Variable domain in full (rest from reference TRBV5-5 and TRBJ2-7): DAGVTQSPTHLIKTRGQQVTLRCSPISGHKSVSWYQQVLGQGPQFIFQYYEKEERGRGNFPDRFSARQFPNYSSELNVNALLLGDSALYLCASSLTSGEQYFGPGTRLTVT.

This clonotype has ten or more counts. The genes are TRBV20-1 and TRBJ2-7; D unclear. V was clipped by 6 bases and J by 2 bases, with 20 bases between them. CDR1 and CDR2 (germline): DFQATT, SNEGSKA (reference sequence). The CDR3 runs 15 residues. CDR3 protein: CSAAPRPTPTYEQYF. In DNA form, the CDR3 reads TGCAGTGCCGCACCCCGCCCTACCCCTACCTACGAGCAGTACTTC.

At least ten counts were recorded for this clonotype. This rearrangement joins TRBV7-8 to TRBJ1-2; the D gene is possibly TRBD1 (6 bases). In germline, CDR1 is SGHVS, CDR2 FQNEAQ. V dropped 5 bases and J dropped 5 bases, with 18 bases sitting between them. The CDR3 has 15 amino acids. Here the CDR3 reads CASSPRGALRYGYTF. The DNA of the CDR3 is TGTGCCAGCAGCCCCCGGGGGGCACTTAGATATGGCTACACCTTC.

Many counts were recorded for this clonotype. The rearrangement links TRBV18 to TRBJ2-5, with D unclear. Germline V gene sequence: CDR1 KGHSH, CDR2 LQKENI. This CDR3 comprises 14 residues. Trimming cost V 0 bases and J 2 bases, with 7 bases left between them. CDR3 in DNA: TGTGCCAGCTCACCACCGGGCCTTCAAGAGACCCAGTACTTC. Protein: CASSPPGLQETQYF.

This clonotype came up many times. V is TRBV20-1 and J is TRBJ1-1; D remains ambiguous. Germline V lookup: CDR1 DFQATT, CDR2 SNEGSKA (reference sequence). The CDR3 contains 12 residues. With 5 bases removed from V and 7 bases from J, the gap between germline ends came to 14 bases. This CDR3 reads CSAYNTRGEAFF. The CDR3 nucleotides read TGCAGTGCTTACAACACCCGGGGTGAAGCTTTCTTT.

This clonotype was seen ten or more times. V is TRBV15 and J is TRBJ1-5; 9 nucleotides line up with TRBD1. V shed 0 bases, J shed 6 bases, and the junction held 3 bases outside the gene matches. The CDR3 contains 15 residues. Germline V gene lookup returns CDR1 LNHNV and CDR2 YYDKDF (reference sequence). The CDR3, as DNA: TGTGCCACCAGCAGAGACATACAGGGGGCTCAGCCCCAGCATTTT. This translates into CATSRDIQGAQPQHF.

At least ten counts were recorded for this clonotype. V is TRBV28 and J is TRBJ2-3; TRBD1 matches 9 bases. Germline CDR1 reads MDHEN; CDR2 reads SYDVKM. The CDR3 contains 17 residues. V dropped 5 bases and J dropped 5; count of bases not matched to a gene: 14. The CDR3 region is CASSRIPGQGREDTQYF. For the CDR3, the DNA is TGTGCCAGCAGTCGGATACCTGGACAGGGGAGAGAAGATACGCAGTATTTT. Together with reference TRBV28 and TRBJ2-3, the CDR3 gives the full variable domain: DVKVTQSSRYLVKRTGEKVFLECVQDMDHENMFWYRQDPGLGLRLIYFSYDVKMKEKGDIPEGYSVSREKKERFSLILESASTNQTSMYLCASSRIPGQGREDTQYFGPGTRLTVL.

This clonotype was observed at least ten times. Its ends do not fully match the called genes, so a read error is possible. The chain employs TRBV29-1 and TRBJ2-1; D may match TRBD1 or TRBD2 (7 bases each). The germline gives CDR1 SQVTM, CDR2 ANQGSEA. The CDR3 loop spans 16 amino acids. CDR3 residues: CSVRQGSGTSNNEQFF. The CDR3 region has the DNA TGCAGCGTTCGACAGGGAAGCGGGACCTCCAACAATGAGCAGTTCTTC.

This clonotype was counted at least ten times. The chain is built from TRBV20-1 and TRBJ1-5; 12 nucleotides match TRBD1. Germline values: CDR1 DFQATT, CDR2 SNEGSKA (reference sequence). The CDR3 loop spans 15 amino acids. V lost 3 bases and J lost 6; bases outside the gene matches: 6. CDR3: CSASAGQGASQPQHF. DNA of the CDR3: TGCAGTGCTAGCGCGGGACAGGGGGCTAGTCAGCCCCAGCATTTT.

This clonotype was counted only a few times. The chain couples TRBV30 to TRBJ2-3; a weak D match, TRBD2 (6 bases). This CDR3 region has 14 residues. Germline CDR1 reads GTSNPN; CDR2 reads SVGIG (reference sequence). V lost 4 bases and J lost 3, with 14 bases in between. In DNA form, the CDR3 reads TGTGCCTGGACTCATAGCGGATTAACAGATACGCAGTATTTT. Translated: CAWTHSGLTDTQYF.

This clonotype was counted many times. The CDR3 coding sequence is TGTGCCAGCAGCTTGGACGGCTATACCTACGAGCAGTACTTC. It translates to CASSLDGYTYEQYF. The V gene is TRBV7-2, the J gene TRBJ2-7; no reliable D call. Trimming removed 3 bases at V and 2 bases at J, with 11 bases between. CDR3 size: 14 residues. Germline loops: CDR1 SGHTA, CDR2 FQGNSA. Full variable domain (outside the CDR3, taken from reference TRBV7-2 and TRBJ2-7): GAGVSQSPSNKVTEKGKDVELRCDPISGHTALYWYRQSLGQGLEFLIYFQGNSAPDKSGLPSDRFSAERTGGSVSTLTIQRTQQEDSAVYLCASSLDGYTYEQYFGPGTRLTVT.

This clonotype was observed many times. J is TRBJ2-1 and V is TRBV20-1; 8 positions match TRBD1. The germline V gene encodes CDR1 DFQATT and CDR2 SNEGSKA (reference sequence). The V segment lost 5 bases and the J segment 0 bases; nucleotides outside the gene matches: 9. This CDR3 spans 16 amino acids. DNA of the CDR3: TGCAGTGCTGAACGGACAGGGCAGAGCTCCTACAATGAGCAGTTCTTC. Translation gives CSAERTGQSSYNEQFF.

This clonotype was found a few times. The rearrangement uses TRBV29-1 and TRBJ1-1, with D possibly being TRBD1 (6 bases). This CDR3 spans 15 amino acids. V was shortened by 5 bases and J by 0 bases, with 16 bases between the two germline ends. From germline, CDR1 is SQVTM and CDR2 ANQGSEA. This chain's CDR3 is CSVRQDVLLNTEAFF. CDR3 DNA sequence: TGCAGCGTTCGACAGGACGTTCTTTTGAACACTGAAGCTTTCTTT.

This clonotype was recorded many times. The chain has TRBV20-1 and TRBJ2-1, with 9 bases aligning to TRBD1. The junction had 3 bases not matched to a gene; V was cut back by 5 bases and J by 7 bases. Germline CDR1 and CDR2: DFQATT and SNEGSKA (reference sequence). This CDR3 is 12 amino acids long. The CDR3 spells CSAGTGWNEQFF. The CDR3 DNA reads as TGCAGTGCTGGGACAGGGTGGAATGAGCAGTTCTTC.

This clonotype has at least ten counts. This chain connects TRBV5-1 to TRBJ1-3, with a tentative D call TRBD1 (6 bases). This CDR3 contains 16 residues. V lost 0 bases, J lost 0 bases, and 10 bases lay in between. Germline V gene sequence: CDR1 SGHRS, CDR2 YFSETQ. CDR3 loop: CASSLAGANSGNTIYF. The DNA of the CDR3 is TGCGCCAGCAGCTTGGCAGGGGCTAACTCTGGAAACACCATATATTTT. Drawing the rest from reference TRBV5-1 and TRBJ1-3, the complete variable domain is KAGVTQTPRYLIKTRGQQVTLSCSPISGHRSVSWYQQTPGQGLQFLFEYFSETQRNKGNFPGRFSGRQFSNSRSEMNVSTLELGDSALYLCASSLAGANSGNTIYFGEGSWLTVV.

The sample holds many counts of this clonotype. The chain uses TRBV15 and TRBJ2-1; D perhaps matches TRBD1 (5 bases). The ends were cut back, 7 bases at V and 8 bases at J, with 21 bases in the middle. The CDR3 runs to 15 residues. Germline V gives CDR1 LNHNV, CDR2 YYDKDF (reference sequence). DNA for the CDR3: TGTGCCACCAAACTACTGGGGCAGCCTGGCGATGAGCAGTTCTTC. This gives the protein CATKLLGQPGDEQFF.

This clonotype was detected many times. This sequence joins TRBV5-1 and TRBJ1-4; D is possibly TRBD1 (6 bases). V lost 3 bases to trimming and J lost 8 bases, with 17 bases between them. This CDR3 has 15 amino acids. Germline loops: CDR1 SGHRS, CDR2 YFSETQ. CDR3 loop: CASSSRTAEGEKLFF. The CDR3 coding sequence is TGCGCCAGCAGCTCGCGGACAGCCGAGGGGGAAAAACTGTTTTTT.

Many counts were recorded for this clonotype. The V call is TRBV20-1, the J call TRBJ2-7; D is perhaps TRBD1 (5 bases). Germline V gene lookup returns CDR1 DFQATT and CDR2 SNEGSKA (reference sequence). The CDR3 spans 14 residues. Trimming shortened V by 4 bases and J by 3 bases, and 16 bases separated the two germline ends. The CDR3 sequence: CSATEAGFFYEQYF. Here the CDR3 DNA reads TGCAGTGCTACAGAGGCAGGGTTTTTCTACGAGCAGTACTTC.

In this sample, this clonotype turned up many times. The gene calls are TRBV6-1 and TRBJ2-3; TRBD2 matches 7 bases. The CDR3 spans 15 residues. With V trimmed by 2 bases and J by 0 bases, 2 bases remained unmatched. Germline CDR1 MNHNS, CDR2 SASEGT. CDR3 protein: CASSELAGSTDTQYF. Here the CDR3 DNA reads TGTGCCAGCAGTGAATTAGCGGGTAGCACAGATACGCAGTATTTT.